The rows below give T cell receptor beta chains drawn from one sample of a study of follicular helper T cells after annual influenza vaccination. TCRdb keeps only in-frame clones here, not all; method: immunoSEQ multiplex PCR. The sample contains roughly 9,000 clones, 75% to 85% of which appear only once. The source was CXCR5+ CD38- circulating T follicular helper cells from blood, collected 7 days after influenza vaccination. These receptors were collected from an adult who received the influenza vaccine. Each CDR3 is given with its conserved first and last residue. D genes are given only for firm matches. Not every row has a clone size; where given, it reads once, few, many or a size class.

TRBV5-1,few,TRBJ1-6,-,TGCGCCAGCAGCTTGTTCCCAGCCGGCAATTCACCCCTCCACTTT,CASSLFPAGNSPLHF
TRBV19,-,TRBJ2-1,-,TGTGCCAGTAGTATAGGTCATACACCACCTAAGCACGAGCAGTTCTTC,CASSIGHTPPKHEQFF
TRBV10-2,-,TRBJ2-2,TRBD1,TGCGCCAGCAGGGATGGACAGGGCAGCACCGGGGAGCTGTTTTTT,CASRDGQGSTGELFF
TRBV18,-,TRBJ2-2,-,TGTGCCAGCTCACCTTCCGGTTTGGGGGCCCTACGCACCGGGGAGCTGTTTTTT,CASSPSGLGALRTGELFF
TRBV6-1,few,TRBJ1-2,-,TGTGCCAGCAGTGGAGAGAACTATGGCTACACCTTC,CASSGENYGYTF
TRBV28,-,TRBJ2-2,-,TGTGCCAGCAATCCCGTATGGACGAACACCGGGGAGCTGTTTTTT,CASNPVWTNTGELFF
TRBV27,-,TRBJ1-1,TRBD1,TGTGCCAGCAGACCCTTCTTAGGACAGGAGAACACTGAAGCTTTCTTT,CASRPFLGQENTEAFF
TRBV11-2,-,TRBJ2-2,-,TGTGCCAGCAGCTTAGAACGCGTGATTGGGGAGCTGTTTTTT,CASSLERVIGELFF
TRBV7-2,-,TRBJ2-5,-,TGTGCCAGCAGCCTGCGGACAGCCCCCGAAGAGACCCAGTACTTC,CASSLRTAPEETQYF
TRBV5-4,-,TRBJ2-1,TRBD2,TGTGCCAGCAGCCACGGGACTAGGGTCAATGAGCAGTTCTTC,CASSHGTRVNEQFF
TRBV25-1,-,TRBJ1-1,-,TGTGCCAGCAGACCACCCAGGATGAGCCACACTGAAGCTTTCTTT,CASRPPRMSHTEAFF
TRBV29-1,-,TRBJ2-7,-,TGCAGCGTTGCCGTCGGCCCCTACGAGCAGTACTTC,CSVAVGPYEQYF
TRBV19,-,TRBJ2-6,TRBD1,TGTGCCAGTAGTCTGCGTCAGACAGGGGCCGGGGCCAACGTCCTGACTTTC,CASSLRQTGAGANVLTF
TRBV7-2,-,TRBJ2-3,TRBD2,TGTGCCAGCAGCTTAGGGCTAGCGGGCACAGATACGCAGTATTTT,CASSLGLAGTDTQYF
TRBV28,-,TRBJ1-2,TRBD1,TGTGCCAGCAGTCCCTCCGACAGGGGTGGCTACACCTTC,CASSPSDRGGYTF
TRBV19,-,TRBJ2-5,-,TGTGCCAGTAGTCGGCAGGGCACGTACCAAGAGACCCAGTACTTC,CASSRQGTYQETQYF
TRBV7-2,-,TRBJ2-5,-,TGTGCCAGCAGCTTAGTCGGGGGCCCCGGGGAGACCCAGTACTTC,CASSLVGGPGETQYF
TRBV5-4,-,TRBJ1-2,TRBD1,TGTGCCAGCAGCGGGACAGGGGGCAGTGGCTACACCTTC,CASSGTGGSGYTF
TRBV4-2,once,TRBJ1-1,-,TGTGCCAGCAGCCAAGATTCAGGGAACACTGAAGCTTTCTTT,CASSQDSGNTEAFF
TRBV19,once,TRBJ2-2,TRBD2,TGTGCCAGTAGTATGGGACTAGCGGGGTTCGGACGCACCGGGGAGCTGTTTTTT,CASSMGLAGFGRTGELFF
TRBV7-2,-,TRBJ1-2,TRBD1,TGTGCCAGCAGCCCGGGGACAGGGAGCTATGGCTACACCTTC,CASSPGTGSYGYTF
TRBV30,-,TRBJ1-3,-,TGTGCCTGGAGCTTCGGGGGAGCCGGAAACACCATATATTTT,CAWSFGGAGNTIYF
TRBV29-1,-,TRBJ1-2,-,TGCAGCGTTTCCGAGACGGACTCGGGTGGCTACACCTTC,CSVSETDSGGYTF
TRBV7-9,-,TRBJ2-2,TRBD2,TGTGCCAGCAATTCACTAGCGGGGGGCACCGGGGAGCTGTTTTTT,CASNSLAGGTGELFF
TRBV7-8,few,TRBJ2-7,-,TGTGCCAGCGGACAGTCATCCTACGAGCAGTACTTC,CASGQSSYEQYF
TRBV4-3,-,TRBJ2-3,TRBD1,TGCGCCAGCAGCTCCAGGACAGGGGGGACAGATACGCAGTATTTT,CASSSRTGGTDTQYF
TRBV2,once,TRBJ1-2,-,TGTGCCAGCAGTGAACCTGGGGAGGGAAAAAGAGGCTACACCTTC,CASSEPGEGKRGYTF
TRBV6-6,-,TRBJ2-5,-,TGTGCCAGCAGAGGAGACAGAACCGCTCTTGACCAGTACTTC,CASRGDRTALDQYF